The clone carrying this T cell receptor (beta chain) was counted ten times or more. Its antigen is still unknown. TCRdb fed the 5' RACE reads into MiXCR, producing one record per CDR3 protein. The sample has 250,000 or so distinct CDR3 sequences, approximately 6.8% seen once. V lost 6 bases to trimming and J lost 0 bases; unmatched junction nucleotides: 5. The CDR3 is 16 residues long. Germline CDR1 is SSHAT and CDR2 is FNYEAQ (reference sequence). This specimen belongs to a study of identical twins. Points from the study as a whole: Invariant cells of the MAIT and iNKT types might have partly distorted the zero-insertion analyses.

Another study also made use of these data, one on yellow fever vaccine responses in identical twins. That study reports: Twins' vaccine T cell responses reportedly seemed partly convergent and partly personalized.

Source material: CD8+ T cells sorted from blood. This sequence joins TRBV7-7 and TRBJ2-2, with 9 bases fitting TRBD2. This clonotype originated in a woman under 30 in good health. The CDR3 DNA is TGTGCCAGCAGTCGTAGCGGGGGTCCGAACACCGGGGAGCTGTTTTTT. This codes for CASSRSGGPNTGELFF.